The 26 T cell receptor beta chains presented below share a single source sample, sequenced in a study of blood T cell repertoires in COVID-19. Data came from immunoSEQ multiplex PCR; TCRdb stores just in-frame clones and leaves some out. The sample has more than 350,000 clones; more than 70% are singletons. Sequencing used PBMCs or T cells enriched from blood (not recorded which). These receptors came from a woman under 30 who had been exposed to COVID-19.

The rearrangement links TRBV15 to TRBJ2-7; 8 positions agree with TRBD1. With V trimmed by 0 bases and J by 6 bases, 7 bases remained unmatched. The CDR3 extends over 15 amino acids. Germline values: CDR1 LNHNV, CDR2 YYDKDF (reference sequence). The CDR3, as DNA: TGTGCCACCAGCAGAGAGGCAGGGGGCAAGGGCGAGCAGTACTTC. It encodes CATSREAGGKGEQYF.

This chain joins TRBV2 and TRBJ2-2; the match to TRBD2 covers 9 bases. The CDR3 extends over 16 amino acids. Germline V lookup: CDR1 SNHLY, CDR2 FYNNEI. The V segment lost 0 bases and the J segment 5 bases; nucleotides outside the gene matches: 4. CDR3 protein: CASSEARGGWTGELFF. The CDR3 coding sequence is TGTGCCAGCAGTGAAGCGCGGGGGGGCTGGACCGGGGAGCTGTTTTTT.

This rearrangement joins TRBV6-5 to TRBJ2-1, with 8 nucleotides matching TRBD1. Germline values: CDR1 MNHEY, CDR2 SVGAGI. CDR3 length: 11 residues. J gave up 7 bases and V 8 bases, and 1 base lay outside the gene matches. CDR3 coding DNA: TGTGCCAGCCGGACAGGGAATGAGCAGTTCTTC. This encodes CASRTGNEQFF.

V is TRBV24-1 and J is TRBJ2-7; TRBD1 is a possible D gene (6 bases). The germline V gene encodes CDR1 KGHDR and CDR2 SFDVKD. This CDR3 has 15 amino acids. The germline V and J ends were trimmed by 4 bases and 3 bases, with 15 bases remaining between them. CDR3 nucleotide sequence: TGTGCCACCAGTGACCCCTCACAGGGCCACTACGAGCAGTACTTC. It is translated as CATSDPSQGHYEQYF.

V and J are TRBV7-2 and TRBJ2-1; D is undetermined. The CDR3 length is 16 residues. Trimming stripped 2 bases from V and 6 bases from J, with 17 bases between. The V gene's germline CDR1 is SGHTA and CDR2 FQGNSA. The CDR3 sequence: CASSLSMSLGFNEQFF. The CDR3 DNA follows: TGTGCCAGCAGCTTAAGTATGTCGTTGGGCTTCAATGAGCAGTTCTTC.

This clone was counted once. V is TRBV2 and J is TRBJ2-7; unclear D gene. Germline-derived CDR1 and CDR2 are SNHLY and FYNNEI. The CDR3 is 15 amino acids. V dropped 3 bases and J dropped 3 bases, with 15 bases sitting between them. CDR3 sequence (DNA): TGTGCCAGCAGTGATCTGGGCCTCCTCCACTACGAGCAGTACTTC. Residues: CASSDLGLLHYEQYF.

J is TRBJ2-2 and V is TRBV28, with D possibly TRBD2 on 6 matching bases. V lost 6 bases, J lost 3 bases, and 11 bases lay in between. The V gene's germline CDR1 is MDHEN and CDR2 SYDVKM. The CDR3 is made up of 14 amino acids. This CDR3 is CASSPAGYTGELFF. CDR3 sequence (DNA): TGTGCCAGCAGCCCGGCGGGGTACACCGGGGAGCTGTTTTTT.

The chain links TRBV7-2 to TRBJ2-3; the D gene is possibly TRBD1 (6 bases). V shed 4 bases and J shed 4 bases, with 9 bases lying between them. This CDR3 has 13 amino acids. Germline V lookup: CDR1 SGHTA, CDR2 FQGNSA. The CDR3 DNA reads as TGTGCCAGCAGCTGGGGGCGGGCAGATACGCAGTATTTT. This translates into CASSWGRADTQYF.

This chain links TRBV7-9 with TRBJ2-1; 7 bases are shared with TRBD2. Germline CDR1 SEHNR, CDR2 FQNEAQ (reference sequence). Trimming removed 5 bases from V and 5 bases from J; junction bases left unmatched: 15. The CDR3 is 17 amino acids. The CDR3 spells CASSQRAGGGFNNEQFF. Here the CDR3 DNA reads TGTGCCAGCAGCCAAAGAGCGGGCGGGGGTTTCAACAATGAGCAGTTCTTC.

The rearrangement uses TRBV3-1 (or the pseudogene TRBV3-2) and TRBJ2-1; 10 nucleotides agree with TRBD2. Germline V gene data show CDR1 as LGHDT and CDR2 as YNNKEL (reference sequence). The CDR3 covers 18 residues. V lost 2 bases, J lost 1 base, and 8 bases stayed unmatched. CDR3 sequence (DNA): TGTGCCAGCAGCCAACTTCCTAGCGGGAGTTGGTCCTACAATGAGCAGTTCTTC. It encodes CASSQLPSGSWSYNEQFF.

The CDR3 here is CSASIGTGRTEQYF. DNA for the CDR3: TGCAGTGCTAGTATTGGGACAGGGAGGACCGAGCAGTACTTC. This chain joins TRBV20-1 and TRBJ2-7; TRBD1 matches at 9 bases. The CDR3 has 14 amino acids. Germline V gene sequence: CDR1 DFQATT, CDR2 SNEGSKA (reference sequence). The V gene end was trimmed by 3 bases and the J gene end by 6 bases; junction bases not matched to a gene: 9.

This chain links TRBV5-6 with TRBJ1-6; possible D gene TRBD1, 5 bases. The CDR3 consists of 14 residues. The V gene's germline CDR1 is SGHDT and CDR2 YYEEEE. The V end lost 1 base, the J end lost 10 bases, and 12 bases lay between the germline ends. Here the CDR3 DNA reads TGTGCCAGCAGCTTGTATGGGGCAACCTCACCCCTCCACTTT. Translating gives CASSLYGATSPLHF.

This chain joins TRBV28 and TRBJ1-2, with 7 bases aligning to TRBD1. Germline CDR1 and CDR2: MDHEN and SYDVKM. V trimming: 6 bases; J trimming: 8 bases; junction bases outside the gene matches: 15. This CDR3 has 15 amino acids. In DNA form, the CDR3 reads TGTGCCAGCAGCCTCCTACAGGGGAACGGGGACGGCTACACCTTC. This codes for CASSLLQGNGDGYTF.

V usage is TRBV20-1 and J usage is TRBJ1-1, with a tentative D call TRBD1 (5 bases). Per germline, CDR1 DFQATT and CDR2 SNEGSKA (reference sequence). Trimming removed 3 bases at V and 1 base at J, with 15 bases between. The CDR3 length is 15 residues. DNA for the CDR3: TGCAGTGCTAGTAATCTAGCGAGGGGGAACACTGAAGCTTTCTTT. Translated, it gives CSASNLARGNTEAFF.

This clone occurred once. The chain has TRBV4-1 and TRBJ2-7, with D possibly matching TRBD2 (5 bases). Deletions cut 0 bases from V and 0 bases from J, with 9 bases between. The CDR3 has 15 residues. Per germline, CDR1 MGHRA and CDR2 YSYEKL. The CDR3, as DNA: TGCGCCAGCAGCCAAGATGGAGGCAGCTCCTACGAGCAGTACTTC. It codes for CASSQDGGSSYEQYF.

The rearrangement joins TRBV27 to TRBJ2-2; 14 nucleotides match TRBD2. The J segment lost 10 bases and the V segment lost 5 bases, leaving 6 bases of the junction unmatched. Germline values: CDR1 MNHEY, CDR2 SMNVEV (reference sequence). The CDR3 runs 15 residues. The CDR3 spells CASSLGTSGSVELFF. The CDR3 nucleotides are TGTGCCAGCAGTCTCGGGACTAGCGGGAGTGTGGAGCTGTTTTTT.

For this clone: At one boundary the junction diverges from the germline segment, which might be a read error. V gene TRBV7-7 combines with J gene TRBJ2-7; D not certain. CDR1 is SSHAT, CDR2 FNYEAQ, per germline (reference sequence). CDR3 length equals 17 residues. Here the CDR3 DNA reads TGTGCTAGCAGGCCTACTACCGGGTCCCACCCACCCTACGAGCAGTACTTC. Amino acids: CASRPTTGSHPPYEQYF.

V and J are TRBV4-2 and TRBJ2-5; D is unclear. The CDR3 sequence is 15 residues long. V was clipped by 0 bases and J by 2 bases, with 10 bases between them. Germline V gene sequence: CDR1 LGHNA, CDR2 YNFKEQ. CDR3: CASSQDWWRQETQYF. The DNA of the CDR3 is TGTGCCAGCAGCCAAGATTGGTGGAGACAAGAGACCCAGTACTTC.

The chain employs TRBV19 and TRBJ1-6, with TRBD1 matching 7 bases. This CDR3 spans 17 amino acids. Germline trimming cut 1 base from V and 3 bases from J; bases unmatched to any gene: 6. Germline V lookup: CDR1 LNHDA, CDR2 SQIVND (reference sequence). The CDR3 sequence is CASSIALRDSYNSPLHF. CDR3 in DNA: TGTGCCAGTAGTATAGCCCTTCGGGACAGCTATAATTCACCCCTCCACTTT.

This chain joins TRBV3-1 (or the pseudogene TRBV3-2) and TRBJ2-3; no firm D call. CDR3 size: 15 residues. With 3 bases removed from V and 4 bases from J, the gap between germline ends came to 14 bases. Germline-derived CDR1 and CDR2 are LGHDT and YNNKEL (reference sequence). CDR3 nucleotide sequence: TGTGCCAGCAGCCATGTGGTGGGCCCTTCAGATACGCAGTATTTT. It codes for CASSHVVGPSDTQYF.

The chain employs TRBV10-3 and TRBJ2-7, with D possibly TRBD1 on 7 matching bases. Per germline, CDR1 ENHRY and CDR2 SYGVKD. Trimming removed 4 bases from V and 3 bases from J, with 13 bases in between. The CDR3 consists of 14 residues. The chain's CDR3 is CAISGGDSVYEQYF. CDR3 sequence (DNA): TGTGCCATCAGTGGGGGGGACAGCGTCTACGAGCAGTACTTC.

Notes on this clone: This sample also contains other DNA sequences that code for the same CDR3. The rearrangement uses TRBV7-9 and TRBJ1-2; the D gene is possibly TRBD1 (6 bases). This CDR3 is 12 amino acids long. The V gene's germline CDR1 is SEHNR and CDR2 FQNEAQ (reference sequence). V was trimmed by 4 bases and J by 8 bases, leaving 11 bases between them. CDR3 sequence (DNA): TGTGCCAGCAGCTCGGACAGTTACGGCTACACCTTC. This codes for CASSSDSYGYTF.

This chain uses TRBV5-1 with TRBJ2-7; 9 nucleotides line up with TRBD1. The CDR3 runs 15 residues. Germline V gene data show CDR1 as SGHRS and CDR2 as YFSETQ. The junction had 4 bases not matched to a gene; V was cut back by 1 base and J by 2 bases. CDR3 nucleotides: TGCGCCAGCAGCTTGTCCCGGGACAGGGCCTACGAGCAGTACTTC. Residues: CASSLSRDRAYEQYF.

This chain links TRBV4-3 with TRBJ2-3, with a possible D match to TRBD2 (6 bases). In germline, CDR1 is LGHNA, CDR2 YSLEER. Trimming took 1 base from V and 2 from J, leaving 13 bases between them. The CDR3 runs to 16 residues. CDR3 region: CASSQGHRGNTDTQYF. The CDR3 nucleotides read TGCGCCAGCAGCCAAGGTCATCGGGGGAACACAGATACGCAGTATTTT.

This sequence joins TRBV7-6 and TRBJ2-5, with a possible D match to TRBD2 (5 bases). V was trimmed by 0 bases and J by 5 bases, leaving 10 bases between them. The CDR3 runs to 14 residues. Germline V CDR1 and CDR2: SGHVS, FNYEAQ. The CDR3, as DNA: TGTGCCAGCAGCTTAGCGGGAGTAAGGGAGACCCAGTACTTC. Residues: CASSLAGVRETQYF.

J is TRBJ2-1 and V is TRBV4-2; 11 bases agree with TRBD2. This CDR3 region has 16 residues. Germline V CDR1 and CDR2: LGHNA, YNFKEQ. J was trimmed by 2 bases and V by 5 bases; bases with no gene match: 5. The CDR3 DNA reads TGTGCCAGCAGCACCCAGACTAGCGGGGCCTACAATGAGCAGTTCTTC. Translated: CASSTQTSGAYNEQFF.